The table lists the clone carrying this T cell receptor (beta chain) with a count of one. Its antigen is unknown. CDR3 length: 16 residues. Germline V lookup: CDR1 SGHNT, CDR2 YYREEE (reference sequence). V was shortened by 4 bases and J by 4 bases, with 20 bases between the two germline ends. This record belongs to a study of CD4+ T cells in melanoma. Study-wide findings and caveats: Diverse differentiation states were reported for melanoma neoantigen-specific CD4+ T cells. CD8+ T cell, macrophage and B cell function reportedly correlated with neoantigen-specific CD4+ T cells.

Sequencing used immunoSEQ multiplex PCR; TCRdb keeps in-frame clones, though not all of them. The profile shows tens of thousands of clones, over 60% of them singletons. The sample consisted of tumor tissue. The V gene is TRBV5-4, the J gene TRBJ1-2; D unclear. The origin of this receptor is a human donor with melanoma. As DNA, the CDR3 is TGTGCCAGCAGCCTAGCTACGAGCGGGTTGGGCTATGGCTACACCTTC. Its protein product is CASSLATSGLGYGYTF.